The rows below give T cell receptor beta chains drawn from one sample of a study of identical twins. TCRdb independently ran MiXCR on the 5' RACE reads; one entry per CDR3 protein. The sample records fewer than 250,000 distinct CDR3 sequences, approximately 7.9% being singletons. The same data also contributed to another study, on yellow fever vaccine responses in identical twins.

The sequenced sample consisted of CD8+ T cells sorted from blood. The receptors were sampled from a young woman in good health. Each CDR3 is given with its conserved first and last residue. Each record gives: CDR3 protein, J gene, CDR3 length, V gene.

CDR3 protein: CASSLVTGNEQFF; J gene: TRBJ2-1; CDR3 length: 13; V gene: TRBV7-9
CDR3 protein: CASSPGLHSEQFF; J gene: TRBJ2-1; CDR3 length: 13; V gene: TRBV4-1
CDR3 protein: CASQGLAGGRTSTDTQYF; J gene: TRBJ2-3; CDR3 length: 18; V gene: TRBV2
CDR3 protein: CASSLETKLDEQYF; J gene: TRBJ2-7; CDR3 length: 14; V gene: TRBV5-1
CDR3 protein: CASSLARDRGTGELFF; J gene: TRBJ2-2; CDR3 length: 16; V gene: TRBV27
CDR3 protein: CSARTGVVETQYF; J gene: TRBJ2-5; CDR3 length: 13; V gene: TRBV20-1
CDR3 protein: CASSEDGVSYNEQFF; J gene: TRBJ2-1; CDR3 length: 15; V gene: TRBV25-1
CDR3 protein: CATSRGKGYYGYTF; J gene: TRBJ1-2; CDR3 length: 14; V gene: TRBV15
CDR3 protein: CASSPTFTQKDFYEQYF; J gene: TRBJ2-7; CDR3 length: 17; V gene: TRBV27
CDR3 protein: CASSQSGEQFF; J gene: TRBJ2-1; CDR3 length: 11; V gene: TRBV27
CDR3 protein: CSVGGQGMDEQYF; J gene: TRBJ2-7; CDR3 length: 13; V gene: TRBV29-1